This T cell receptor (beta chain) derives from a study of T-cell reconstitution after alpha-beta-depleted transplantation in children. Findings and caveats of the study: When one year had passed after transplant, most T-cell counts and diversity came from newly produced T cells.

V gave up 6 bases and J gave up 0 bases, with 15 bases separating them. The CDR3 covers 15 residues. Germline V gene data show CDR1 as MNHEY and CDR2 as SMNVEV (reference sequence). Researchers prepared the TCRbeta library using unique molecular identifiers, the study reports. TCRdb re-called the PCR reads through MiXCR, storing one row per CDR3 protein. The table records about 440,000 distinct CDR3 sequences, approximately 42% of them present only once. As regards this clonotype: The antigen is unknown.

The genes are TRBV27 and TRBJ2-7; a weak D match, TRBD1 (6 bases). The receptor comes from a girl aged 2-10 years with aplastic anemia, due to receive a stem cell transplant. Material: PBMCs, obtained before TCRalphabeta/CD19-depleted stem cell transplant. The chain's CDR3 is CASRPLLDSSYEQYF. The CDR3 nucleotides are TGTGCCAGCAGGCCTCTTCTGGACAGCTCCTACGAGCAGTACTTC.